The rows below give T cell receptor beta chains drawn from one sample of a study of blood T cell repertoires in COVID-19. Profiled with immunoSEQ multiplex PCR; TCRdb holds only in-frame clones, not every one. Here the sample spans about 72,000 clones, around nine tenths being singletons. The material sequenced was peripheral blood. Every receptor here comes from a human donor in a cohort sampled during active COVID-19. The CDR3 runs from the conserved cysteine through the conserved F or W. Each record gives: J gene, clone size, D gene, V gene, CDR3 DNA, CDR3 protein. D genes are given only for firm matches. Size is omitted from some rows. Given values are once, few, many or a class for expanded clones.

j_call: TRBJ2-7; clone_size: few; d_call: NA; v_call: TRBV5-1; cdr3_nt: TGCGCCAGCAGCTCCGCCACGAGCTACGAGCAGTACTTC; cdr3_aa: CASSSATSYEQYF
j_call: TRBJ1-6; clone_size: NA; d_call: NA; v_call: TRBV7-9; cdr3_nt: TGTGCCAGCAGAATAGGCGGTAATTCACCCCTCCACTTT; cdr3_aa: CASRIGGNSPLHF
j_call: TRBJ2-1; clone_size: NA; d_call: NA; v_call: TRBV30; cdr3_nt: TGTGCCTGGGACCGACTTAGCTCCTACAATGAGCAGTTCTTC; cdr3_aa: CAWDRLSSYNEQFF
j_call: TRBJ2-5; clone_size: NA; d_call: NA; v_call: TRBV5-1; cdr3_nt: TGCGCCAGCAGCCCCGGAGGCGAGTTAGAGACCCAGTACTTC; cdr3_aa: CASSPGGELETQYF
j_call: TRBJ1-2; clone_size: NA; d_call: TRBD1; v_call: TRBV28; cdr3_nt: TGTGCCAGCATTACCCCGGGACAGCCTTATGGCTACACCTTC; cdr3_aa: CASITPGQPYGYTF
j_call: TRBJ2-2; clone_size: NA; d_call: NA; v_call: TRBV11-2; cdr3_nt: TGTGCCAGCAGCCCGACAGTTGTTATTGTCGGGGAGCTGTTTTTT; cdr3_aa: CASSPTVVIVGELFF
j_call: TRBJ2-7; clone_size: NA; d_call: NA; v_call: TRBV21-1; cdr3_nt: TGTGCCAGCAGCGGACATTGGGGTAGCTCCTACGAGCAGTACTTC; cdr3_aa: CASSGHWGSSYEQYF
j_call: TRBJ2-5; clone_size: NA; d_call: TRBD2; v_call: TRBV28; cdr3_nt: TGTGCCAGCAGTCGAGCGGGGCGGGAGGGCGAGACCCAGTACTTC; cdr3_aa: CASSRAGREGETQYF
j_call: TRBJ2-7; clone_size: NA; d_call: NA; v_call: TRBV7-9; cdr3_nt: TGTGCCAGCAGCTTGTTGGCGGACGAGCAGTACTTC; cdr3_aa: CASSLLADEQYF
j_call: TRBJ2-1; clone_size: NA; d_call: TRBD2; v_call: TRBV6-2/TRBV6-3; cdr3_nt: TGTGCCAGCAGTTACGGGACTAGCGGCAATGAGCAGTTCTTC; cdr3_aa: CASSYGTSGNEQFF
j_call: TRBJ2-5; clone_size: NA; d_call: NA; v_call: TRBV6-5; cdr3_nt: TGTGCCAGCAACCGACGGGGCGCGGGGGAGACCCAGTACTTC; cdr3_aa: CASNRRGAGETQYF
j_call: TRBJ2-5; clone_size: NA; d_call: TRBD2; v_call: TRBV18; cdr3_nt: TGTGCCAGCTCACCTAGCGGGAGAGAGACCCAGTACTTC; cdr3_aa: CASSPSGRETQYF
j_call: TRBJ1-4; clone_size: NA; d_call: TRBD1; v_call: TRBV6-1; cdr3_nt: TGTGCCAGCAGTGAGGGACAGTTTAATGAAAAACTGTTTTTT; cdr3_aa: CASSEGQFNEKLFF
j_call: TRBJ1-5; clone_size: once; d_call: NA; v_call: TRBV2; cdr3_nt: TGTGCCAGCAGGAGGGACACCAATCAGCCCCAGCATTTT; cdr3_aa: CASRRDTNQPQHF
j_call: TRBJ1-2; clone_size: few; d_call: TRBD1; v_call: TRBV5-4; cdr3_nt: TGTGCCAGCAGTTGGACAGGGGAATTCTATGGCTACACCTTC; cdr3_aa: CASSWTGEFYGYTF
j_call: TRBJ2-7; clone_size: NA; d_call: TRBD2; v_call: TRBV9; cdr3_nt: TGTGCCAGCACTCCAACGGGGGGAGGGCCCTACGAGCAGTACTTC; cdr3_aa: CASTPTGGGPYEQYF
j_call: TRBJ1-2; clone_size: NA; d_call: NA; v_call: TRBV7-2; cdr3_nt: TGTGCCAGCAGCTTAATTGGGGGCGATGGCTACACCTTC; cdr3_aa: CASSLIGGDGYTF
j_call: TRBJ2-3; clone_size: few; d_call: NA; v_call: TRBV28; cdr3_nt: TGTGCCAGCAGAGGAGCGCGACAGACCACAGATACGCAGTATTTT; cdr3_aa: CASRGARQTTDTQYF
j_call: TRBJ1-2; clone_size: NA; d_call: NA; v_call: TRBV7-2; cdr3_nt: TGTGCCAGCAGCTTGATGCCAGGCCCTGAGGGCTACACCTTC; cdr3_aa: CASSLMPGPEGYTF
j_call: TRBJ1-2; clone_size: NA; d_call: TRBD1; v_call: TRBV29-1; cdr3_nt: TGCAGCGTTTCAAAGGCAGGGGGGAACTATGGCTACACCTTC; cdr3_aa: CSVSKAGGNYGYTF
j_call: TRBJ1-1; clone_size: NA; d_call: NA; v_call: TRBV25-1; cdr3_nt: TGTGCCAGCAGTGATCCTTATTGTGGAGGGCAAAAGAACACTGAAGCTTTCTTT; cdr3_aa: CASSDPYCGGQKNTEAFF
j_call: TRBJ1-1; clone_size: NA; d_call: NA; v_call: TRBV9; cdr3_nt: TGTGCCAGCAGCGGAGGGAGTCCCACTGAAGCTTTCTTT; cdr3_aa: CASSGGSPTEAFF
j_call: TRBJ1-5; clone_size: NA; d_call: NA; v_call: TRBV19; cdr3_nt: TGTGCCAGTACGTCCAGGGATCTTCTCTATCAGCCCCAGCATTTT; cdr3_aa: CASTSRDLLYQPQHF
j_call: TRBJ2-5; clone_size: NA; d_call: TRBD2; v_call: TRBV10-3; cdr3_nt: TGTGCCATCAGTGATGGACTAGCGGGAGGAGAGACCCAGTACTTC; cdr3_aa: CAISDGLAGGETQYF
j_call: TRBJ2-1; clone_size: NA; d_call: TRBD2; v_call: TRBV5-4; cdr3_nt: TGTGCCAGCAGCCCCCCCGGGACTAGGTCCTACAATGAGCAGTTCTTC; cdr3_aa: CASSPPGTRSYNEQFF
j_call: TRBJ2-2; clone_size: NA; d_call: TRBD2; v_call: TRBV3-1/TRBV3-2; cdr3_nt: TGTGCCAGCACTGATAGCGGGAGGGCCCGGACCGGGGAGCTGTTTTTT; cdr3_aa: CASTDSGRARTGELFF
j_call: TRBJ1-2; clone_size: NA; d_call: NA; v_call: TRBV30; cdr3_nt: TGTGCCTGGAGTGTCACAGTGGTCGGCTATGGCTACACCTTC; cdr3_aa: CAWSVTVVGYGYTF
j_call: TRBJ1-6; clone_size: NA; d_call: NA; v_call: TRBV9; cdr3_nt: TGTGCCAGCAGGCGTCAGGGACTCCATGTGTCCCTCCACTTT; cdr3_aa: CASRRQGLHVSLHF
j_call: TRBJ2-1; clone_size: once; d_call: TRBD1; v_call: TRBV27; cdr3_nt: TGTGCCAGCAGTAAGACCCTGGGACAGGCCCGCAATGAGCAGTTCTTC; cdr3_aa: CASSKTLGQARNEQFF
j_call: TRBJ1-1; clone_size: NA; d_call: TRBD1; v_call: TRBV6-6; cdr3_nt: TGTGCCAGCAGTTACGTCAGGGGGCCGAACACTGAAGCTTTCTTT; cdr3_aa: CASSYVRGPNTEAFF
j_call: TRBJ1-4; clone_size: NA; d_call: NA; v_call: TRBV5-5; cdr3_nt: TGTGCCAGCAGCTTGAGGGCGGGAACTAATGAAAAACTGTTTTTT; cdr3_aa: CASSLRAGTNEKLFF
j_call: TRBJ1-1; clone_size: NA; d_call: TRBD1; v_call: TRBV6-5; cdr3_nt: TGTGCCAGCAGTTTCGGACAGGGGGCCCTTAGGGGAGCTTTCTTT; cdr3_aa: CASSFGQGALRGAFF
j_call: TRBJ1-4; clone_size: NA; d_call: NA; v_call: TRBV16; cdr3_nt: TGTGCCAGCAGCCCAAGTCCGGCAGGGCGGACGGCAACTAATGAAAAACTGTTTTTT; cdr3_aa: CASSPSPAGRTATNEKLFF
j_call: TRBJ2-2; clone_size: NA; d_call: TRBD1; v_call: TRBV7-8; cdr3_nt: TGTGCCAGCAGCTTAGCGGGGACAGCGGACGGGGAGCTGTTTTTT; cdr3_aa: CASSLAGTADGELFF
j_call: TRBJ2-3; clone_size: NA; d_call: NA; v_call: TRBV28; cdr3_nt: TGTGCCAGCAGTTCACAGGCAGATACGCAGTATTTT; cdr3_aa: CASSSQADTQYF
j_call: TRBJ2-1; clone_size: NA; d_call: NA; v_call: TRBV18; cdr3_nt: TGTGCCAGCTCACCCCGAGACTCCAGCTCCTACAATGAGCAGTTCTTC; cdr3_aa: CASSPRDSSSYNEQFF
j_call: TRBJ1-5; clone_size: NA; d_call: NA; v_call: TRBV5-6; cdr3_nt: TGTGCCAGCAGCGGGGGCCCCGGGGGGGAGCCCCAGCATTTT; cdr3_aa: CASSGGPGGEPQHF
j_call: TRBJ2-5; clone_size: NA; d_call: TRBD1; v_call: TRBV2; cdr3_nt: TGTGCCAGCAGTACCTCCGGGACAGGGCTGGAGACCCAGTACTTC; cdr3_aa: CASSTSGTGLETQYF
j_call: TRBJ1-2; clone_size: NA; d_call: NA; v_call: TRBV5-4; cdr3_nt: TGTGCCAGCAGCCCGGGACTGAATGGCTACACCTTC; cdr3_aa: CASSPGLNGYTF
j_call: TRBJ2-5; clone_size: NA; d_call: NA; v_call: TRBV21-1; cdr3_nt: TGTGCCAGCAGACGGTCGGGAGAGACCCAGTACTTC; cdr3_aa: CASRRSGETQYF
j_call: TRBJ2-5; clone_size: NA; d_call: TRBD2; v_call: TRBV11-2; cdr3_nt: TGTGCCAGCAGCTCCCTGACTAGCGGGAGGGCCAGGGAGACCCAGTACTTC; cdr3_aa: CASSSLTSGRARETQYF
j_call: TRBJ2-2; clone_size: NA; d_call: TRBD1; v_call: TRBV14; cdr3_nt: TGTGCCAGCAGCAGACGATCCCGGACAGGGGGTTACACCGGGGAGCTGTTTTTT; cdr3_aa: CASSRRSRTGGYTGELFF
j_call: TRBJ1-5; clone_size: NA; d_call: NA; v_call: TRBV19; cdr3_nt: TGTGCCAGTAGTATAACAGTTTATAGCAATCAGCCCCAGCATTTT; cdr3_aa: CASSITVYSNQPQHF
j_call: TRBJ1-2; clone_size: NA; d_call: TRBD1; v_call: TRBV6-2/TRBV6-3; cdr3_nt: TGTGCCAGCAGTTACGGCCAGGGGGTGCATGGCTACACCTTC; cdr3_aa: CASSYGQGVHGYTF
j_call: TRBJ2-5; clone_size: NA; d_call: TRBD1; v_call: TRBV5-5; cdr3_nt: TGTGCCAGCAGCTTGGACGGGACAGGGATTTGGGAGACCCAGTACTTC; cdr3_aa: CASSLDGTGIWETQYF
j_call: TRBJ2-2; clone_size: NA; d_call: NA; v_call: TRBV6-5; cdr3_nt: TGTGCCAGCACCAGGGTTGCCACCGGGGAGCTGTTTTTT; cdr3_aa: CASTRVATGELFF
j_call: TRBJ2-1; clone_size: NA; d_call: NA; v_call: TRBV6-1; cdr3_nt: TGTGCCAGCAGTGAAAGGGGCCAGTACAATGAGCAGTTCTTC; cdr3_aa: CASSERGQYNEQFF
j_call: TRBJ1-2; clone_size: few; d_call: NA; v_call: TRBV24-1; cdr3_nt: TGTGCCACCAGTGACCCGGACAGCTATGGCTACACCTTC; cdr3_aa: CATSDPDSYGYTF
j_call: TRBJ2-2; clone_size: NA; d_call: NA; v_call: TRBV2; cdr3_nt: TGTGCCAGCAGCCAAACGGCGGGTACCGGGGAGCTGTTTTTT; cdr3_aa: CASSQTAGTGELFF
j_call: TRBJ1-2; clone_size: NA; d_call: TRBD1; v_call: TRBV11-1; cdr3_nt: TGTGCCAGCAGCTTAAAGGGGACAGGGCCTATTTATGGCTACACCTTC; cdr3_aa: CASSLKGTGPIYGYTF
j_call: TRBJ2-2; clone_size: NA; d_call: NA; v_call: TRBV9; cdr3_nt: TGTGCCAGCAGCGTAGGAGCGGAGAACACCGGGGAGCTGTTTTTT; cdr3_aa: CASSVGAENTGELFF
j_call: TRBJ2-7; clone_size: NA; d_call: TRBD2; v_call: TRBV28; cdr3_nt: TGTGCCAGCAGCCGCCCGGGACTACATTCGAGCGAGCAGTACTTC; cdr3_aa: CASSRPGLHSSEQYF
j_call: TRBJ1-1; clone_size: NA; d_call: NA; v_call: TRBV7-8; cdr3_nt: TGTGCCAGCAACACCCGAAGGAACACTGAAGCTTTCTTT; cdr3_aa: CASNTRRNTEAFF
j_call: TRBJ1-2; clone_size: NA; d_call: NA; v_call: TRBV28; cdr3_nt: TGTGCCAGCAGTACCGCAGTCGATGGCTACACCTTC; cdr3_aa: CASSTAVDGYTF
j_call: TRBJ2-3; clone_size: NA; d_call: TRBD2; v_call: TRBV5-4; cdr3_nt: TGTGCCAGCAGCTTGGGGGGGGCTAGCGGGATTTGGTCAGATACGCAGTATTTT; cdr3_aa: CASSLGGASGIWSDTQYF